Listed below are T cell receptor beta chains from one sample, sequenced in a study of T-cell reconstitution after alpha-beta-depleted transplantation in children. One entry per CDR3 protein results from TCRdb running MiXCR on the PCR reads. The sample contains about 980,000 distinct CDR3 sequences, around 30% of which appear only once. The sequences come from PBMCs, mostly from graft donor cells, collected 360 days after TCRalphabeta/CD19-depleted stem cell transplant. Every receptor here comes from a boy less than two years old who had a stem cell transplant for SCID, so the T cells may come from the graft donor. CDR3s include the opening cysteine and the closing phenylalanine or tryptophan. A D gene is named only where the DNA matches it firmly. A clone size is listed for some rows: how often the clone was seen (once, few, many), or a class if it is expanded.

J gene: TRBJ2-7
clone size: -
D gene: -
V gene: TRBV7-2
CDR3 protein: CASSLDNRPYEQYF
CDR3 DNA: TGTGCCAGCAGCTTAGATAACAGACCCTACGAGCAGTACTTC

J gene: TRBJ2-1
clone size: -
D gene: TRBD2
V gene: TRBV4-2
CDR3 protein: CASSQDRGGLSYNEQFF
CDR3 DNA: TGTGCCAGCAGCCAAGATCGGGGGGGCCTCTCCTACAATGAGCAGTTCTTC

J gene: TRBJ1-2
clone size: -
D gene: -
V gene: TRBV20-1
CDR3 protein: CSAAPGEFYGYTF
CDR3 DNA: TGCAGTGCTGCGCCCGGAGAATTCTATGGCTACACCTTC

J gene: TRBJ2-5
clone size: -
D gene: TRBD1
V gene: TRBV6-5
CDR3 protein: CASSYSYPWTGQTQYF
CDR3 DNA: TGTGCCAGCAGTTACAGTTATCCTTGGACAGGGCAGACCCAGTACTTC

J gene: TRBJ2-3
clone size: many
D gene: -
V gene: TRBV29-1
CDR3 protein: CSVLGGPTTDTQYF
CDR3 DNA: TGCAGCGTGTTGGGCGGTCCTACCACAGATACGCAGTATTTT

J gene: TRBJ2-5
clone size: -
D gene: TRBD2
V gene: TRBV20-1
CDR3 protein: CSARDGLAGKQETQYF
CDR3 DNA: TGCAGTGCTAGAGATGGGCTAGCGGGCAAACAAGAGACCCAGTACTTC

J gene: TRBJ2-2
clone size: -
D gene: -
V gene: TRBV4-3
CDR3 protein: CASSQEMNTGELFF
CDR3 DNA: TGCGCCAGCAGCCAGGAGATGAACACCGGGGAGCTGTTTTTT

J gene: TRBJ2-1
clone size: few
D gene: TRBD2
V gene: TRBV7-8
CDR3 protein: CASSHSGAGSYNEQFF
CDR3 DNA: TGTGCCAGCAGCCATAGCGGGGCGGGTTCCTACAATGAGCAGTTCTTC

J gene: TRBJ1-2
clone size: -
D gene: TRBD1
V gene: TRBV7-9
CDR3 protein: CASSSGQGATGYTF
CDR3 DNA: TGTGCCAGCAGCTCGGGACAGGGGGCTACAGGCTACACCTTC

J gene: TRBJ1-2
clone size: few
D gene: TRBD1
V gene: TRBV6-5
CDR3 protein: CASSYSRLGTGGSGYGYTF
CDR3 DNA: TGTGCCAGCAGTTACTCTCGTCTGGGGACAGGGGGTTCTGGCTATGGCTACACCTTC

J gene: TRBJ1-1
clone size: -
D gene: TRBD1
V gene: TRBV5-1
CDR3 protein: CASSDPGQGHTEAFF
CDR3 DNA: TGCGCCAGCAGCGATCCGGGACAGGGACACACTGAAGCTTTCTTT

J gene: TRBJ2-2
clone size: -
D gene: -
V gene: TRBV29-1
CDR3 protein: CSVEVQGSGELFF
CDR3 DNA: TGCAGCGTGGAGGTACAGGGTTCCGGGGAGCTGTTTTTT

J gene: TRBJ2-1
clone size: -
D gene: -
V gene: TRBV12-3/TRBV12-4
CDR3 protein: CASTQAASVYEQFF
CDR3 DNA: TGTGCCAGCACCCAAGCGGCTAGCGTTTATGAGCAGTTCTTC

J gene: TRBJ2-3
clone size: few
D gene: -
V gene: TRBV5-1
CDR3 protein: CASRGGTGYSTDTQYF
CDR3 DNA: TGCGCCAGCAGGGGAGGGACAGGCTATTCCACAGATACGCAGTATTTT

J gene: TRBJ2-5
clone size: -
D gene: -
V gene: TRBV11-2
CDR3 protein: CASSSMGGQQETQYF
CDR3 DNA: TGTGCCAGCAGCTCGATGGGGGGACAGCAAGAGACCCAGTACTTC

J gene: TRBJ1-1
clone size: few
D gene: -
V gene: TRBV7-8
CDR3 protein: CASSWKVRAEAFF
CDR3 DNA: TGTGCCAGCAGCTGGAAGGTGCGCGCTGAAGCTTTCTTT

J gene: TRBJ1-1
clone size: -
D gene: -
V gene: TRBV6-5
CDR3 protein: CASSYSRRYKGGGAFF
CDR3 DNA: TGTGCCAGCAGTTACTCTCGAAGATATAAGGGTGGTGGCGCTTTCTTT

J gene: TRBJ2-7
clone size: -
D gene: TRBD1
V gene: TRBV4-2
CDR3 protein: CASSQDPRQGPYEQYF
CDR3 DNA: TGTGCCAGCAGCCAAGATCCGAGACAGGGACCCTACGAGCAGTACTTC

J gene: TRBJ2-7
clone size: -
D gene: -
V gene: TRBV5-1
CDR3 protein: CASSLGSLDSSYEQYF
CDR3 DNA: TGCGCCAGCAGCTTGGGGTCTTTGGACAGCTCCTACGAGCAGTACTTC

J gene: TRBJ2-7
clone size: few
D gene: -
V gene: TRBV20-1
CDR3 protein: CSASTHNEQYF
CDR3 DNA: TGCAGTGCCTCGACCCACAACGAGCAGTACTTC

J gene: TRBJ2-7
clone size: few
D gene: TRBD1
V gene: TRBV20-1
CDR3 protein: CSARPTGGWYEQYF
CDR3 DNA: TGCAGTGCTAGGCCGACAGGGGGCTGGTACGAGCAGTACTTC

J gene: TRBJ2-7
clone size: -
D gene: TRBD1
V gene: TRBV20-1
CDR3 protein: CSATSDRGRVEQYF
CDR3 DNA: TGCAGTGCCACCTCGGACAGGGGGAGAGTCGAGCAGTACTTC

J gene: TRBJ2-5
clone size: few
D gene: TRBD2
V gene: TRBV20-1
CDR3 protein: CSARDGAMVAGGWETQYF
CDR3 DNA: TGCAGTGCTAGAGATGGGGCGATGGTAGCGGGGGGTTGGGAGACCCAGTACTTC

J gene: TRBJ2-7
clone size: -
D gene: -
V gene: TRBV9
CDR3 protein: CASSAGITYEQYF
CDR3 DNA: TGTGCCAGCAGCGCCGGGATTACCTACGAGCAGTACTTC

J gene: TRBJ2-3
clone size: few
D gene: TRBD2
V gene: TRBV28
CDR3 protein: CASLGGLVGTDTQYF
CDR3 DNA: TGTGCCAGCCTCGGGGGACTAGTTGGCACAGATACGCAGTATTTT

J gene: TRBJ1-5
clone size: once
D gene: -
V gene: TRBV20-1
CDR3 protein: CSAQRTRHQPQHF
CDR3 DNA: TGCAGTGCTCAGAGGACAAGACATCAGCCCCAGCATTTT

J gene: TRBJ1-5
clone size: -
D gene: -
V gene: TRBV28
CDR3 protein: CASSPDSYNQPQHF
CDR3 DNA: TGTGCCAGCAGTCCCGACAGCTATAATCAGCCCCAGCATTTT

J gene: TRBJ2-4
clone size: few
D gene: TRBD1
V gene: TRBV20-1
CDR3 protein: CSATDRAAPQNIQYF
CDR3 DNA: TGCAGTGCCACGGACAGGGCGGCCCCTCAAAACATTCAGTACTTC

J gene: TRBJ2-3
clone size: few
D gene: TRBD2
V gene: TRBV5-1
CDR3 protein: CASSLGLAGVPWADTQYF
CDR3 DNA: TGCGCCAGCAGCTTGGGCCTAGCGGGGGTCCCTTGGGCAGATACGCAGTATTTT

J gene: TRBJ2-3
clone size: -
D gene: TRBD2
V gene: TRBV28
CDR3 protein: CASRIGLAGVAQYF
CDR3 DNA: TGTGCCAGCAGGATCGGGCTAGCGGGGGTCGCGCAGTATTTT

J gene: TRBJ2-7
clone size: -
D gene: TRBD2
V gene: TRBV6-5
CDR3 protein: CASSYSVTSGEYEQYF
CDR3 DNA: TGTGCCAGCAGTTACTCGGTCACTAGCGGGGAGTACGAGCAGTACTTC

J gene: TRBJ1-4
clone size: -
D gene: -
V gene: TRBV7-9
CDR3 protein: CASSQYPQANEKLFF
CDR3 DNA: TGTGCCAGCAGCCAGTATCCGCAGGCTAATGAAAAACTGTTTTTT

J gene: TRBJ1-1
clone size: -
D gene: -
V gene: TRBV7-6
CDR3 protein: CASSLLGTPGWTEAFF
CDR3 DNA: TGTGCCAGCAGCTTATTGGGTACTCCAGGATGGACTGAAGCTTTCTTT

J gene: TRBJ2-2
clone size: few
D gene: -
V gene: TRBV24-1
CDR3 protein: CATSDPGRSNTGELFF
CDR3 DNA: TGTGCCACCAGTGACCCCGGACGTTCGAACACCGGGGAGCTGTTTTTT

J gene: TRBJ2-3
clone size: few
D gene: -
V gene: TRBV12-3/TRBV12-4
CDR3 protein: CASSMRQTISDTQYF
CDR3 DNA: TGTGCCAGCAGTATGAGACAGACGATCTCAGATACGCAGTATTTT

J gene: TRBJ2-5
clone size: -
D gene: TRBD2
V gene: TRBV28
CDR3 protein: CASRDWTSGVFKQETQYF
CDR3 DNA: TGTGCCAGCAGGGACTGGACTAGCGGGGTCTTTAAACAAGAGACCCAGTACTTC

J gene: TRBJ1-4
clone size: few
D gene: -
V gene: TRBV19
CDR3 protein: CASSPAGSPSGEKLFF
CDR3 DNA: TGTGCCAGTAGTCCAGCCGGGTCCCCTTCGGGGGAAAAACTGTTTTTT

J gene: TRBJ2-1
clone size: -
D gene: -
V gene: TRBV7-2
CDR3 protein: CASSLVPLSYNEQFF
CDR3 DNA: TGTGCCAGCAGCTTAGTCCCCCTCTCCTACAATGAGCAGTTCTTC

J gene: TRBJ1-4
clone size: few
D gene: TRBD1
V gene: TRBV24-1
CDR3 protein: CATSDSGTVFEKLFF
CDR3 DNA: TGTGCCACCAGTGATTCCGGGACAGTCTTTGAAAAACTGTTTTTT

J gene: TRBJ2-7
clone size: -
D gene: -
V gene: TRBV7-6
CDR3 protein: CASSSTDGGTYEQYF
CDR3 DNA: TGTGCCAGCAGCTCCACGGACGGAGGGACCTACGAGCAGTACTTC

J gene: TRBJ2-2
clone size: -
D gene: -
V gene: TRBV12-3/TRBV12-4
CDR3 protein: CASSPPGRRAGELFF
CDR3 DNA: TGTGCCAGCAGTCCCCCGGGTAGAAGGGCCGGGGAGCTGTTTTTT

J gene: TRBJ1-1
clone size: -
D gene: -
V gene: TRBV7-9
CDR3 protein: CASSFPRTAVNTEAFF
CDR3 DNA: TGTGCCAGCAGCTTTCCCCGGACAGCCGTGAACACTGAAGCTTTCTTT